One sample yielded the 32 T cell receptor beta chains listed below, sequenced in a study of blood T cell repertoires in COVID-19. The assay was immunoSEQ multiplex PCR, and TCRdb's table has in-frame clones only and misses some. The sample yields around 100,000 clones, roughly 87% seen once. The sequencing sample was made of peripheral blood. The receptors here all came from a man aged 25 to 45 in a cohort sampled during active COVID-19.

This sequence joins TRBV5-1 and TRBJ2-1; 9 bases are a match to TRBD1. CDR1 is SGHRS and CDR2 is YFSETQ in the germline V gene. The CDR3 has 15 residues. Losses at the gene ends were 0 bases for V and 8 bases for J; bases not matched to a gene: 6. The CDR3 region has the DNA TGCGCCAGCAGCTTGGGGGGACAGGGTGGCGATGAGCAGTTCTTC. Translating it yields CASSLGGQGGDEQFF. The full variable domain, completed using reference TRBV5-1 and TRBJ2-1, is KAGVTQTPRYLIKTRGQQVTLSCSPISGHRSVSWYQQTPGQGLQFLFEYFSETQRNKGNFPGRFSGRQFSNSRSEMNVSTLELGDSALYLCASSLGGQGGDEQFFGPGTRLTVL.

The rearrangement uses TRBV7-8 and TRBJ1-5, with 12 nucleotides matching TRBD1. Germline loops: CDR1 SGHVS, CDR2 FQNEAQ. V was pared by 5 bases and J by 4 bases, with 9 bases of the junction left unmatched. The CDR3 runs 17 residues. In DNA form, the CDR3 reads TGTGCCAGCAGCCCAGAACGGGACAGGGGGCGGAATCAGCCCCAGCATTTT. Protein sequence: CASSPERDRGRNQPQHF.

This chain uses TRBV6-5 with TRBJ1-1; D gene ambiguous. CDR3 length equals 15 residues. The ends were cut back, 7 bases at V and 2 bases at J, with 17 bases in the middle. Per the germline V gene, CDR1 is MNHEY and CDR2 is SVGAGI. The CDR3 protein is CASKFAGPGNTEAFF. The CDR3 nucleotides read TGTGCCAGCAAGTTTGCAGGCCCTGGAAACACTGAAGCTTTCTTT.

This chain joins TRBV5-1 and TRBJ1-2, with TRBD1 identical over 8 bases. CDR3 length: 16 amino acids. Trimming removed 4 bases from V and 4 bases from J; junction bases left unmatched: 12. Germline V gene lookup returns CDR1 SGHRS and CDR2 YFSETQ. CDR3 sequence reads: CASSAYAGGAGYGYTF. The DNA for the CDR3 is TGCGCCAGCAGCGCCTATGCAGGGGGCGCGGGCTATGGCTACACCTTC.

The chain couples TRBV20-1 to TRBJ2-7; D is possibly TRBD2 (6 bases). V was pared by 3 bases and J by 2 bases, with 14 bases between. CDR1 and CDR2 from the germline V gene are DFQATT and SNEGSKA (reference sequence). The CDR3 has 14 amino acids. The CDR3 loop reads CSASEGGGTYEQYF. For the CDR3, the DNA is TGCAGTGCTAGTGAGGGTGGGGGGACCTACGAGCAGTACTTC.

This chain links TRBV11-2 with TRBJ2-7; TRBD1 aligns across 7 bases. Trimming took 3 bases from V and 1 from J; bases not matched to a gene: 6. This CDR3 is built from 15 residues. The germline CDR1 and CDR2 sequences are SGHAT and FQNNGV. CDR3 amino acids: CASSLGQPLSYEQYF. In nucleotides, the CDR3 is TGTGCCAGCAGCTTGGGACAGCCTCTGTCCTACGAGCAGTACTTC.

This clone appeared once. This chain joins TRBV18 and TRBJ2-7, with TRBD2 as a possible D gene (6 bases). Germline assignment: CDR1 KGHSH and CDR2 LQKENI. CDR3 length: 13 amino acids. V dropped 8 bases and J dropped 7 bases, with 18 bases sitting between them. The CDR3 region has the DNA TGTGCCAGCGCTCAGACGGGACTGGTGGAGCAGTACTTC. This sequence encodes CASAQTGLVEQYF.

The rearrangement links TRBV2 to TRBJ2-7; 7 nucleotides line up with TRBD1. The CDR3 is 14 amino acids. With 6 bases clipped from V and 2 bases from J, the junction kept 7 bases outside the gene matches. Germline V gene data show CDR1 as SNHLY and CDR2 as FYNNEI. This CDR3 is CASRARQGAYEQYF. The CDR3 bases are TGTGCCAGCAGAGCTCGACAGGGTGCCTACGAGCAGTACTTC.

The chain carries TRBV7-9 and TRBJ2-5; D gene unclear. The V end was cut by 5 bases, the J end by 1 base, with 8 bases between. This CDR3 region has 13 residues. The germline V gene has CDR1 SEHNR and CDR2 FQNEAQ (reference sequence). The CDR3 is CASSPGSQETQYF. The CDR3 DNA follows: TGTGCCAGCAGCCCCGGGTCCCAAGAGACCCAGTACTTC. Combining the CDR3 with reference TRBV7-9 and TRBJ2-5 gives the whole variable domain DTGVSQNPRHKITKRGQNVTFRCDPISEHNRLYWYRQTLGQGPEFLTYFQNEAQLEKSRLLSDRFSAERPKGSFSTLEIQRTEQGDSAMYLCASSPGSQETQYFGPGTRLLVL.

The rearrangement links TRBV27 to TRBJ1-1, with D perhaps TRBD1 (5 bases). With 1 base removed from V and 1 base from J, the gap between germline ends came to 7 bases. This CDR3 is built from 14 residues. CDR1 and CDR2 (germline): MNHEY, SMNVEV (reference sequence). CDR3 protein: CASSLFGGNTEAFF. CDR3 DNA sequence: TGTGCCAGCAGTTTATTCGGGGGGAACACTGAAGCTTTCTTT.

The genes are TRBV9 and TRBJ2-1, with D unresolved. CDR3 length: 15 residues. Deletions cut 4 bases from V and 2 bases from J, with 13 bases between. Germline values: CDR1 SGDLS, CDR2 YYNGEE. Here the CDR3 reads CASSLYPQTYNEQFF. As DNA, the CDR3 is TGTGCCAGCAGCCTTTACCCACAGACCTACAATGAGCAGTTCTTC. The full variable domain, in which reference TRBV9 and TRBJ2-1 provide the parts outside the CDR3, is DSGVTQTPKHLITATGQRVTLRCSPRSGDLSVYWYQQSLDQGLQFLIQYYNGEERAKGNILERFSAQQFPDLHSELNLSSLELGDSALYFCASSLYPQTYNEQFFGPGTRLTVL.

Notes on this clone: The same CDR3 can be traced to other DNA sequences in this sample. The genes are TRBV19 and TRBJ2-6; weak D call: TRBD2 (6 bases). The V gene lost 3 bases and the J gene lost 4 bases, with 10 bases spanning the gap. Per the germline V gene, CDR1 is LNHDA and CDR2 is SQIVND (reference sequence). The CDR3 spans 15 residues. The CDR3 nucleotides read TGTGCCAGTAGTATCGGGACTGCCGGGGCCAACGTCCTGACTTTC. Translation gives CASSIGTAGANVLTF.

The chain is built from TRBV20-1 and TRBJ1-2; perhaps TRBD1 as D (6 bases). The CDR3 spans 14 residues. V was cut by 3 bases and J by 1 base, with 12 bases left in between. Germline CDR1 is DFQATT and CDR2 is SNEGSKA (reference sequence). CDR3 amino acids: CSASEGEVNYGYTF. DNA of the CDR3: TGCAGTGCTAGTGAGGGGGAGGTTAACTATGGCTACACCTTC.

As for this clone: The junction departs from germline at one end; a sequencing error may be responsible. The rearrangement links TRBV11-2 to TRBJ1-3; D call uncertain. The CDR3 length is 11 residues. The germline CDR1 and CDR2 sequences are SGHAT and FQNNGV. CDR3 protein: CASSLDGPQDF. The CDR3 nucleotides read TGTGCCAGCAGCTTAGATGGCCCACAAGATTTT.

The J gene is TRBJ1-1, the V gene TRBV30; D unresolved. Trimming took off 3 bases at V and 2 bases at J, with 16 bases between the two ends. There are 15 residues in the CDR3. The germline V gene has CDR1 GTSNPN and CDR2 SVGIG (reference sequence). The CDR3 is CAWRRTNQVNTEAFF. CDR3 DNA sequence: TGTGCCTGGAGGCGAACGAACCAAGTTAACACTGAAGCTTTCTTT.

This sequence joins TRBV27 and TRBJ2-7, with 8 bases lining up with TRBD1. Trimming took 9 bases from V and 3 from J; bases not matched to a gene: 10. Per the germline V gene, CDR1 is MNHEY and CDR2 is SMNVEV (reference sequence). CDR3 size: 14 residues. The CDR3 sequence: CARRIRDRNYEQYF. The DNA of the CDR3 is TGTGCCAGGCGGATCCGGGACAGGAACTACGAGCAGTACTTC.

The chain links TRBV10-3 to TRBJ2-7, with a weak D call TRBD1 (6 bases). CDR1 is ENHRY, CDR2 SYGVKD, per germline. V shed 6 bases and J shed 4 bases, with 19 bases lying between them. CDR3 length equals 15 residues. CDR3 DNA: TGTGCCATCAGCCCCTCTTATCAGGGGTGGTACGAGCAGTACTTC. This encodes CAISPSYQGWYEQYF.

The DNA of the CDR3 is TGTGCCAGCAGCTTTTCGGGGGATAGCTCCTACGAGCAGTACTTC. As protein: CASSFSGDSSYEQYF. This chain uses TRBV11-2 with TRBJ2-7, with D possibly being TRBD2 (6 bases). V dropped 3 bases and J dropped 0 bases, with 12 bases sitting between them. The CDR3 is made up of 15 amino acids. Germline V lookup: CDR1 SGHAT, CDR2 FQNNGV.

V is TRBV5-4 and J is TRBJ1-2, with TRBD1 as a possible D gene (6 bases). Germline V lookup: CDR1 SGHNT, CDR2 YYREEE (reference sequence). The CDR3 contains 14 residues. Trimming removed 5 bases at V and 2 bases at J, with 13 bases between. CDR3 in amino acids: CASSSGGRNYGYTF. The DNA for the CDR3 is TGTGCCAGCAGTTCGGGGGGCAGAAACTATGGCTACACCTTC. Based on the CDR3 plus reference TRBV5-4 and TRBJ1-2, the full variable domain is ETGVTQSPTHLIKTRGQQVTLRCSSQSGHNTVSWYQQALGQGPQFIFQYYREEENGRGNFPPRFSGLQFPNYSSELNVNALELDDSALYLCASSSGGRNYGYTFGSGTRLTVV.

J is TRBJ1-3 and V is TRBV19; D perhaps matches TRBD1 (6 bases). CDR3 length equals 17 residues. The V end lost 2 bases, the J end lost 4 bases, and 18 bases lay between the germline ends. The germline V gene encodes CDR1 LNHDA and CDR2 SQIVND (reference sequence). CDR3 DNA: TGTGCCAGTAGTATAACCCGGGACATGAAATCCGGAAACACCATATATTTT. It specifies CASSITRDMKSGNTIYF.

The V and J genes are TRBV2 and TRBJ2-3; D is possibly TRBD1 (5 bases). V was shortened by 7 bases and J by 2 bases, with 13 bases between the two germline ends. This CDR3 is built from 14 residues. CDR1 SNHLY and CDR2 FYNNEI come from the germline V gene. The CDR3 sequence: CASIFDRNTDTQYF. The CDR3 coding sequence is TGTGCCAGCATTTTTGACAGAAACACAGATACGCAGTATTTT. The variable domain in full, with the rest retrieved from reference TRBV2 and TRBJ2-3, is EPEVTQTPSHQVTQMGQEVILRCVPISNHLYFYWYRQILGQKVEFLVSFYNNEISEKSEIFDDQFSVERPDGSNFTLKIRSTKLEDSAMYFCASIFDRNTDTQYFGPGTRLTVL.

The V gene is TRBV7-2, the J gene TRBJ2-1; 7 nucleotides line up with TRBD2. Germline V gene sequence: CDR1 SGHTA, CDR2 FQGNSA. The CDR3 contains 16 residues. Trimming took 3 bases from V and 2 from J; bases not matched to a gene: 7. CDR3 residues: CASSLWTRGAYNEQFF. CDR3 coding DNA: TGTGCCAGCAGCTTGTGGACTAGAGGGGCCTACAATGAGCAGTTCTTC.

The J gene is TRBJ2-3, the V gene TRBV20-1; 7 bases fit TRBD2. The CDR3 spans 14 residues. Trimming at V came to 3 bases and at J to 1 base, leaving 4 bases not matched to a gene. Germline values: CDR1 DFQATT, CDR2 SNEGSKA (reference sequence). As DNA, the CDR3 is TGCAGTGCTAGTCGGGGGGAACGCACAGATACGCAGTATTTT. Amino acids: CSASRGERTDTQYF.

The chain joins TRBV12-3 or TRBV12-4 to TRBJ1-2; possible D gene TRBD1, 5 bases. V lost 5 bases and J lost 4, with 11 bases in between. The CDR3 sequence is 13 residues long. The CDR3 coding sequence is TGTGCCAGCAGTCGCCACAGGAGCTATGGCTACACCTTC. Protein product: CASSRHRSYGYTF.

The chain combines TRBV15 with TRBJ2-5; maybe TRBD2 (5 bases). The V and J ends lost 1 base and 1 base respectively, with 13 bases between them. Germline V CDR1 and CDR2: LNHNV, YYDKDF (reference sequence). The CDR3 is 16 amino acids. The CDR3 DNA reads as TGTGCCACCAGCAGAGTCGACCTAGCAGGCCAAGAGACCCAGTACTTC. It codes for CATSRVDLAGQETQYF.

CDR3 bases: TGTGCCAGCAGCCAGACTAGCGGGGGCGCAGATACGCAGTATTTT. Amino acids: CASSQTSGGADTQYF. The chain is built from TRBV6-1 and TRBJ2-3, with TRBD2 identical over 12 bases. The CDR3 loop spans 15 amino acids. Germline V gives CDR1 MNHNS, CDR2 SASEGT. V was clipped by 6 bases and J by 4 bases; unmatched bases: 5.

A single count supports this clone. The V and J genes are TRBV19 and TRBJ1-2; D ambiguous. V gave up 10 bases and J gave up 4 bases, with 19 bases separating them. The CDR3 is made up of 14 amino acids. The V gene's germline CDR1 is LNHDA and CDR2 SQIVND (reference sequence). The CDR3 is CATSLGQQPYGYTF. In DNA, the CDR3 is TGTGCCACAAGCCTGGGCCAGCAACCCTATGGCTACACCTTC.

This clone was recorded only once. V is TRBV7-9 and J is TRBJ2-1, with D perhaps matching TRBD1 (5 bases). This CDR3 spans 17 amino acids. Germline V gene data show CDR1 as SEHNR and CDR2 as FQNEAQ (reference sequence). Deletions cut 5 bases from V and 7 bases from J, with 24 bases between. The chain's CDR3 is CASSIISQGSKRNEQFF. As DNA, the CDR3 is TGTGCCAGCAGCATAATTTCTCAGGGTTCGAAGAGGAATGAGCAGTTCTTC.

The DNA for the CDR3 is TGTGCCAGCAGCCCAGACGGGACAGACGACTATGGCTACACCTTC. This encodes CASSPDGTDDYGYTF. The chain combines TRBV11-1 with TRBJ1-2, with TRBD1 identical over 7 bases. This CDR3 contains 15 residues. The V gene end was trimmed by 5 bases and the J gene end by 3 bases; junction bases not matched to a gene: 9. CDR1 and CDR2 (germline): SGHAT, FQDESV (reference sequence).

This rearrangement joins TRBV19 to TRBJ1-2; D not certain. CDR3 length: 12 residues. The V end was cut by 4 bases, the J end by 5 bases, with 8 bases between. Germline V gene data show CDR1 as LNHDA and CDR2 as SQIVND (reference sequence). The chain's CDR3 is CASSTDIYGYTF. The DNA of the CDR3 is TGTGCCAGTAGTACTGACATATATGGCTACACCTTC.

The chain is built from TRBV2 and TRBJ1-6; possibly TRBD1 for D (6 bases). Between the trimmed V and J ends, which lost 0 bases and 10 bases, there was a span of 16 bases. The CDR3 has 16 amino acids. Germline CDR1 SNHLY, CDR2 FYNNEI. This CDR3 reads CASSEALRRGSSPLHF. CDR3 nucleotides: TGTGCCAGCAGTGAAGCGCTTCGTAGGGGGAGCTCACCCCTCCACTTT.

The rearrangement uses TRBV3-1 (or the pseudogene TRBV3-2) and TRBJ2-1, with 9 bases identical to TRBD1. CDR3 length equals 15 residues. With V trimmed by 1 base and J by 8 bases, 6 bases remained unmatched. The germline CDR1 and CDR2 sequences are LGHDT and YNNKEL (reference sequence). The DNA of the CDR3 is TGTGCCAGCAGCCAAGCGGGACAGGGTCTCGATGAGCAGTTCTTC. Encoded protein: CASSQAGQGLDEQFF.